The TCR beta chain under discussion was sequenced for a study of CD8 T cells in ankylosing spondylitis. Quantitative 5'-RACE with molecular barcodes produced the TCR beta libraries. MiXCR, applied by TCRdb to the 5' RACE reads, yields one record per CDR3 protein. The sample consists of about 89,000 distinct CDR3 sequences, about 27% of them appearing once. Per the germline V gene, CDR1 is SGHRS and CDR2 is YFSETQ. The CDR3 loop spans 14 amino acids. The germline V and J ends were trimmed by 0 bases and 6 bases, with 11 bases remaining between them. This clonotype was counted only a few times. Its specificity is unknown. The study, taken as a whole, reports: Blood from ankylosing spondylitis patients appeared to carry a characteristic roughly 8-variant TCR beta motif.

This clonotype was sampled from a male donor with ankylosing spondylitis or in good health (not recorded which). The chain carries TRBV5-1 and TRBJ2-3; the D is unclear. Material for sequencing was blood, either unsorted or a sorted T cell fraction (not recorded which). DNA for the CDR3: TGCGCCAGCAGCTTGGTGGGCTCCCCGGATACGCAGTATTTT. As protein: CASSLVGSPDTQYF.